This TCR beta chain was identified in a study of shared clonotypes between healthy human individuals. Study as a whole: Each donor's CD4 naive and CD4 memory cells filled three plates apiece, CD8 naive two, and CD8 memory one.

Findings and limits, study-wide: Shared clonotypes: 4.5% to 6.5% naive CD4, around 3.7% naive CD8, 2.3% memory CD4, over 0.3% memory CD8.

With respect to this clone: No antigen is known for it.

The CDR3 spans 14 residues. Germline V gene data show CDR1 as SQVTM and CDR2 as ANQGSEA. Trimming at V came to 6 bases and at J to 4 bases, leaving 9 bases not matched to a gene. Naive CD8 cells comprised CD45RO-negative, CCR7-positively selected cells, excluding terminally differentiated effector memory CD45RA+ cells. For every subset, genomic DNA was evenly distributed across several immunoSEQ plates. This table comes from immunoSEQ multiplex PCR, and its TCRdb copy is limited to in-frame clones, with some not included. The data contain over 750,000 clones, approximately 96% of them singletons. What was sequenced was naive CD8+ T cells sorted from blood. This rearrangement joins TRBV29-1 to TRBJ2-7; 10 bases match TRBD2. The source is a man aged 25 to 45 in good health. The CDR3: CSVILAGNLYEQYF. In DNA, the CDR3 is TGCAGCGTAATACTAGCGGGAAATTTATACGAGCAGTACTTC.